Listed below are T cell receptor beta chains from one sample, sequenced in a study of cytomegalovirus exposure and HLA in healthy donors. The repertoire was sequenced with immunoSEQ multiplex PCR; TCRdb's copy has only in-frame clones and lacks some. The repertoire holds more than 110,000 clones, with over 70% as singletons. Material: PBMCs. These receptors all stem from a man younger than 35 in good health and CMV-seronegative. Both conserved end residues are trimmed from each CDR3. The D gene is left open where the match is weak. The listing skips clone size in some rows; elsewhere it reads once, few, many or a size class.

cdr3_aa,j_call,v_call,d_call,clone_size
ASSEAQDPSTDTQY,TRBJ2-3,TRBV2,.,.
ASKGGRFYT,TRBJ1-2,TRBV14,.,once
ASSLGRGQGSNQPQH,TRBJ1-5,TRBV7-8,TRBD1,.
ASKTTANYGYT,TRBJ1-2,TRBV19,.,.
ASSYSGVGGGSPLH,TRBJ1-6,TRBV6-5,TRBD1,once
ASSVGTASYNEQF,TRBJ2-1,TRBV5-1,TRBD1,.
ASHIGGGIPTEAS,TRBJ1-1,TRBV6-1,TRBD1,.
AAGRVDTEAF,TRBJ1-1,TRBV5-4,.,.
ASSLPLAGGARETQY,TRBJ2-5,TRBV7-9,TRBD2,.
ASSWAGGYEQY,TRBJ2-7,TRBV11-2,TRBD1,.
ASSQDPGQPQH,TRBJ1-5,TRBV4-2,.,.
ASSLGGQGYGYT,TRBJ1-2,TRBV7-9,.,.
ASSFQTYRDTQY,TRBJ2-3,TRBV5-8,.,.
ASRTGTLEAF,TRBJ1-1,TRBV6-1,.,.
ASGLGTTGASTDTQY,TRBJ2-3,TRBV12-5,TRBD1,.
ASTDSYGYT,TRBJ1-2,TRBV27,.,.
ASSYPGPYNEQF,TRBJ2-1,TRBV6-5,.,.
ASSLDPTEQY,TRBJ2-7,TRBV5-1,.,.
ASSQVPGGAGELF,TRBJ2-2,TRBV14,TRBD2,.
ASSQVRGPEQF,TRBJ2-1,TRBV4-2,TRBD1,.
ATSRPYGQGGY,TRBJ2-3,TRBV15,TRBD1,once
ASTRIRGTATNTEAF,TRBJ1-1,TRBV4-1,.,.
ASSLSGEPPQH,TRBJ1-5,TRBV7-9,.,.
ASSQDPAVGPQH,TRBJ1-5,TRBV4-3,.,.
SVADYRASNYGYT,TRBJ1-2,TRBV29-1,.,.
ASSLVAGTHEQY,TRBJ2-7,TRBV5-1,.,.
ASANSHSGNTIY,TRBJ1-3,TRBV9,.,.
ASSQQGEVYNSPLH,TRBJ1-6,TRBV4-1,.,.
ASRLDSPAGGNQPQH,TRBJ1-5,TRBV12-2,.,.
ASSVAGTDEQY,.,TRBV9,TRBD1,.
ASNPTGNQETQY,TRBJ2-5,TRBV27,.,.